The next 14 T cell receptor beta chains were all read from a single sample in a study of cytomegalovirus exposure and HLA in healthy donors. 60 Vbeta and 13 Jbeta primers were used in PCR. Clones were sequenced by immunoSEQ multiplex PCR, and TCRdb holds only the in-frame ones, with some missing. Of fewer than 200,000 clones detected, roughly 84% appear once; the ten largest clones hold under 1.1%. The specimen was PBMCs. The receptors derive from a man aged 30 to 39 in good health and CMV-seronegative.

The rearrangement uses TRBV4-1 and TRBJ2-7; 7 positions agree with TRBD2. The CDR3 totals 15 residues. The J segment lost 5 bases and the V segment lost 0 bases, leaving 7 bases of the junction unmatched. Germline loops: CDR1 MGHRA, CDR2 YSYEKL. CDR3: CASSQDRGGSDEQYF. In DNA form, the CDR3 reads TGCGCCAGCAGCCAAGATCGAGGCGGGAGTGACGAGCAGTACTTC.

The J gene is TRBJ1-1, the V gene TRBV29-1, with TRBD1 as a possible D gene (5 bases). The CDR3 is made up of 12 amino acids. With 6 bases removed from V and 8 bases from J, the gap between germline ends came to 16 bases. The germline gives CDR1 SQVTM, CDR2 ANQGSEA. Here the CDR3 DNA reads TGCAGCGTCCCCAGTGGAGGGACCGAAGCTTTCTTT. This codes for CSVPSGGTEAFF.

The chain employs TRBV15 and TRBJ1-1; D is ambiguous. In germline, CDR1 is LNHNV, CDR2 YYDKDF (reference sequence). The CDR3 runs to 17 residues. Trimming removed 5 bases from V and 0 bases from J, with 19 bases in between. CDR3 DNA sequence: TGTGCCACCAGCGGCCTCGGGATCCAAGTATTGAACACTGAAGCTTTCTTT. Translation: CATSGLGIQVLNTEAFF.

The rearrangement links TRBV7-2 to TRBJ2-7; 8 bases match TRBD2. The CDR3 runs to 13 residues. The germline V gene has CDR1 SGHTA and CDR2 FQGNSA. With 5 bases clipped from V and 6 bases from J, the junction kept 6 bases outside the gene matches. CDR3 coding DNA: TGTGCCAGCAGCCCTCGCGGGGGGCGCGAGCAGTACTTC. This gives the protein CASSPRGGREQYF.

The chain has TRBV6-5 and TRBJ2-7; 8 bases are a match to TRBD1. CDR3 size: 14 residues. Unmatched junction bases numbered 9, after V lost 6 bases and J lost 5 bases. Germline-derived CDR1 and CDR2 are MNHEY and SVGAGI. The CDR3 DNA sequence: TGTGCCAGCAGGACCCAGGGGGCGAGCCACGAGCAGTACTTC. As protein: CASRTQGASHEQYF.

There are a few counts of this clone. The rearrangement links TRBV30 to TRBJ1-5; the match to TRBD1 covers 10 bases. The CDR3 spans 15 residues. The germline CDR1 and CDR2 sequences are GTSNPN and SVGIG (reference sequence). V was pared by 3 bases and J by 5 bases, with 7 bases of the junction left unmatched. The CDR3 sequence is CAWSPVGQGDQPQHF. CDR3 DNA: TGTGCCTGGAGCCCCGTTGGACAGGGGGATCAGCCCCAGCATTTT. The full variable domain, completed using reference TRBV30 and TRBJ1-5, is SQTIHQWPATLVQPVGSPLSLECTVEGTSNPNLYWYRQAAGRGLQLLFYSVGIGQISSEVPQNLSASRPQDRQFILSSKKLLLSDSGFYLCAWSPVGQGDQPQHFGDGTRLSIL.

The rearrangement links TRBV7-8 to TRBJ2-1; 7 bases are shared with TRBD2. The V gene end was trimmed by 2 bases and the J gene end by 8 bases; junction bases not matched to a gene: 6. CDR1 is SGHVS and CDR2 is FQNEAQ in the germline V gene. This CDR3 has 14 amino acids. CDR3 amino acids: CASSLRRELHEQFF. As DNA, the CDR3 is TGTGCCAGCAGCTTAAGGCGGGAGCTTCATGAGCAGTTCTTC.

The V and J genes are TRBV2 and TRBJ2-7, with 8 positions matching TRBD1. The CDR3 extends over 14 amino acids. The germline gives CDR1 SNHLY, CDR2 FYNNEI. V was pared by 8 bases and J by 3 bases, with 9 bases of the junction left unmatched. The CDR3 DNA sequence: TGTGCCAGCGGCCTGACAGGGGACGGCTACGAGCAGTACTTC. The encoded protein is CASGLTGDGYEQYF.

The chain is built from TRBV2 and TRBJ2-5; 9 bases match TRBD2. Germline V gene sequence: CDR1 SNHLY, CDR2 FYNNEI. This CDR3 is 15 amino acids long. The trim removed 6 bases at V and 9 bases at J, leaving 14 bases unmatched. CDR3 DNA: TGTGCCAGCAGCGAAATTAGCGGGAGAGGTTGGGCCCAGTACTTC. As protein: CASSEISGRGWAQYF.

CDR3 in amino acids: CASSPGTGVANEQFF. In nucleotides, the CDR3 is TGTGCCAGCAGCCCCGGGACAGGGGTTGCGAATGAGCAGTTCTTC. V and J are TRBV7-8 and TRBJ2-1; 10 bases fit TRBD1. V lost 5 bases and J lost 7; bases outside the gene matches: 8. Looked up from germline, CDR1 is SGHVS and CDR2 is FQNEAQ. The CDR3 is 15 residues long.

The J gene is TRBJ2-7, the V gene TRBV7-9, with a tentative D call TRBD2 (5 bases). V was shortened by 0 bases and J by 3 bases, with 6 bases between the two germline ends. This CDR3 has 13 amino acids. The germline CDR1 and CDR2 sequences are SEHNR and FQNEAQ (reference sequence). The CDR3 spells CASSLAGGYEQYF. The CDR3 DNA is TGTGCCAGCAGCTTAGCCGGAGGCTACGAGCAGTACTTC.

The chain combines TRBV7-9 with TRBJ2-7; D possibly corresponds to TRBD1 (5 bases). This CDR3 spans 13 amino acids. Trimming shortened V by 3 bases and J by 5 bases, and 11 bases separated the two germline ends. Germline V CDR1 and CDR2: SEHNR, FQNEAQ (reference sequence). CDR3 amino acids: CASSLSQGNEQYF. The CDR3 nucleotides are TGTGCCAGCAGCTTGTCGCAGGGCAACGAGCAGTACTTC.

To note about this clone: A much larger clone lies one base from this, so it may be a read error. This rearrangement joins TRBV6-4 to TRBJ1-4, with 11 bases fitting TRBD1. The CDR3 runs 14 residues. Unmatched junction bases numbered 3, after V lost 5 bases and J lost 7 bases. CDR1 and CDR2 (germline): MRHNA, SNTAGT. The CDR3 sequence: CASSSGTGGEKLFF. Written as DNA, the CDR3 is TGTGCCAGCAGTTCCGGGACAGGGGGTGAAAAACTGTTTTTT.

The chain has TRBV27 and TRBJ2-7, with TRBD2 as a possible D gene (6 bases). V lost 2 bases and J lost 2, with 13 bases in between. Germline CDR1 reads MNHEY; CDR2 reads SMNVEV (reference sequence). The CDR3 sequence is 15 residues long. The CDR3 region is CASSLGGTGAYEQYF. CDR3 coding DNA: TGTGCCAGCAGTTTAGGGGGGACTGGGGCCTACGAGCAGTACTTC.